The T cell receptor beta chain described here comes from a study of T cells in Graves' hyperthyroidism and ophthalmopathy. Germline V gives CDR1 SGHTA, CDR2 FQGTGA. This CDR3 comprises 16 residues. V dropped 5 bases and J dropped 6; count of bases not matched to a gene: 10. RNA transcripts gave rise to amplified TCR beta CDR3 regions. When the TCR CDR3 underwent first-round RT-PCR, the HTBI primer set was used. TCRdb processed the multiplex PCR reads anew with MiXCR; each CDR3 protein has one entry. There are about 600,000 distinct CDR3 sequences in the sample; more than 15% occur only once, and roughly 3.5% lies in the top ten. This clonotype was seen a handful of times.

This TCR came from a woman aged 40 to 55 with Graves' ophthalmopathy. This chain connects TRBV7-3 to TRBJ2-1; 10 nucleotides line up with TRBD2. The sequenced sample was blood. The CDR3 loop reads CASSPPGLAGANEQFF. As DNA, the CDR3 is TGTGCCAGCAGCCCGCCAGGCCTAGCGGGGGCCAATGAGCAGTTCTTC.